This T cell receptor beta chain appears in the sequencing data of a study of T cells in Graves' hyperthyroidism and ophthalmopathy. Study in general: Peripheral blood was collected at initial diagnosis, before any treatment. Study results and limitations: Most expanded thyroid clonotypes above 0.001 recurred in blood. Ophthalmopathy got predicted by the model a median approximately 6 months before its onset.

Comments on this clonotype: Its antigen is still unknown.

RNA transcripts were the template for amplifying TCR beta CDR3 regions. TCR CDR3 regions were first amplified by RT-PCR with HTBI primers. MiXCR, applied by TCRdb to the multiplex PCR reads, yields one record per CDR3 protein. The sample lists 600,000 to 900,000 distinct CDR3 sequences; 16% were seen once. CDR1 is DFQATT and CDR2 is SNEGSKA in the germline V gene (reference sequence). The J segment lost 2 bases and the V segment lost 6 bases, leaving 8 bases of the junction unmatched. There are 15 residues in the CDR3. Each diagnosis drew on symptoms, thyroxine, TRAb, thyroid ultrasound and orbital computed tomography findings.

The sequence was obtained from a man between 18 and 35 years old with Graves' hyperthyroidism. The sample taken for sequencing was blood. The chain employs TRBV20-1 and TRBJ2-7, with 12 nucleotides matching TRBD2. As DNA, the CDR3 is TGCAGTGCCCTCTGGACTAGCGGGACACCCTACGAGCAGTACTTC. Its translation: CSALWTSGTPYEQYF.